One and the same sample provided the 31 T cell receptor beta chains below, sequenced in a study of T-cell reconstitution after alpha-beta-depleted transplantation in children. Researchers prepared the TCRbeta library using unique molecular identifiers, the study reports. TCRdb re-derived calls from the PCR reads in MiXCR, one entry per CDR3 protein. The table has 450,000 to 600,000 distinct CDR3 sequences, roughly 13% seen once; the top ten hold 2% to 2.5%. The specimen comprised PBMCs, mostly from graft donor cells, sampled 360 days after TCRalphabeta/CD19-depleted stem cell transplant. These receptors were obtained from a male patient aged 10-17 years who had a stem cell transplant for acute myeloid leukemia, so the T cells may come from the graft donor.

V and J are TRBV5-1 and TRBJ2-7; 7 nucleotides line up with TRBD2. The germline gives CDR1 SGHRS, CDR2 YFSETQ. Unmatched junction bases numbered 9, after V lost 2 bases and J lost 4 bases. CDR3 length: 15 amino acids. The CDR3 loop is CASSLMREFRYEQYF. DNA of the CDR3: TGCGCCAGCAGCTTAATGCGGGAGTTTAGGTACGAGCAGTACTTC.

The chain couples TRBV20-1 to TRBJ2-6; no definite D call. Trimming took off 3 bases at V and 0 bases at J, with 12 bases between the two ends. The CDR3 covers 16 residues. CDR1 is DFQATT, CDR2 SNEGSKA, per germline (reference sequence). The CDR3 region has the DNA TGCAGTGCTAGTTCAGAAATTTTCTCTGGGGCCAACGTCCTGACTTTC. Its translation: CSASSEIFSGANVLTF.

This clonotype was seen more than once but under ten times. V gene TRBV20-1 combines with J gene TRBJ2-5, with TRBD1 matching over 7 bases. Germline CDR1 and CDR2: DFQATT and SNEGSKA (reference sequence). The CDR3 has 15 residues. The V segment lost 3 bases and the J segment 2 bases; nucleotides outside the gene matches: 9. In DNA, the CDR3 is TGCAGTGCTAGGGACAGGAGTACCCCTCAAGAGACCCAGTACTTC. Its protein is CSARDRSTPQETQYF.

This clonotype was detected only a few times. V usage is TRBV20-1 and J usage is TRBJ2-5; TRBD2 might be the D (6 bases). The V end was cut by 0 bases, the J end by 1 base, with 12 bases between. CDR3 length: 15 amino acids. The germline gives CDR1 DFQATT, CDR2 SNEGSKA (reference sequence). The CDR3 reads CSARDPSGFQETQYF. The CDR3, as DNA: TGCAGTGCTAGAGACCCGAGCGGGTTCCAAGAGACCCAGTACTTC.

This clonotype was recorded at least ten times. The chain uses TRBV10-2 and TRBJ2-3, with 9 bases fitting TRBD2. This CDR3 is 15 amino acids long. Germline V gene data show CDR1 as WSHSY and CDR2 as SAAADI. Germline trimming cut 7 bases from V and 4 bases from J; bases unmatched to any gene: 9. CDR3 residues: CASIPLAGEADTQYF. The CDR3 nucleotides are TGCGCCAGCATTCCATTAGCGGGAGAAGCAGATACGCAGTATTTT.

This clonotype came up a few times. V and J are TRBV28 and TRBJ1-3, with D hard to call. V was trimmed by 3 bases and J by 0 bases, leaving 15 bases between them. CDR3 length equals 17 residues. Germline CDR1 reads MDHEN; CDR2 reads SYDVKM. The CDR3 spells CASSFQKGFPSGNTIYF. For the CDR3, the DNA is TGTGCCAGCAGTTTCCAAAAGGGCTTTCCCTCTGGAAACACCATATATTTT.

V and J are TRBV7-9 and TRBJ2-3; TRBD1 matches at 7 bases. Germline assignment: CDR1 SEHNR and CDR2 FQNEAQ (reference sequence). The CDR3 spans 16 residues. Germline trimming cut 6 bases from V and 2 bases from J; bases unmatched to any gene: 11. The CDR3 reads CASRGTTGVNTDTQYF. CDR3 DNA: TGTGCCAGCAGGGGAACTACAGGGGTCAACACAGATACGCAGTATTTT.

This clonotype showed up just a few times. CDR3 in amino acids: CASSKGHLLSGANVLTF. The CDR3 DNA reads as TGTGCCAGCAGTAAGGGACACCTCCTCTCTGGGGCCAACGTCCTGACTTTC. The chain joins TRBV12-3 or TRBV12-4 to TRBJ2-6; TRBD1 is a possible D gene (6 bases). The V end lost 5 bases, the J end lost 0 bases, and 14 bases lay between the germline ends. There are 17 residues in the CDR3.

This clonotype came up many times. CDR3 protein: CSARGVGGPPNTEAFF. Here the CDR3 DNA reads TGCAGTGCTAGAGGGGTAGGGGGTCCCCCGAACACTGAAGCTTTCTTT. The rearrangement uses TRBV20-1 and TRBJ1-1; TRBD1 might be the D (6 bases). The germline CDR1 and CDR2 sequences are DFQATT and SNEGSKA (reference sequence). This CDR3 contains 16 residues. V was clipped by 1 base and J by 1 base, with 16 bases between them.

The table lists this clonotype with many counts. The CDR3 bases are TGTGCCAGCAGCTCGTTGAGACTGGAAAACATTCAGTACTTC. It specifies CASSSLRLENIQYF. The chain employs TRBV7-9 and TRBJ2-4; D unresolved. Germline CDR1 is SEHNR and CDR2 is FQNEAQ (reference sequence). The germline V and J ends were trimmed by 4 bases and 5 bases, with 12 bases remaining between them. CDR3 size: 14 residues. Drawing the rest from reference TRBV7-9 and TRBJ2-4, the complete variable domain is DTGVSQNPRHKITKRGQNVTFRCDPISEHNRLYWYRQTLGQGPEFLTYFQNEAQLEKSRLLSDRFSAERPKGSFSTLEIQRTEQGDSAMYLCASSSLRLENIQYFGAGTRLSVL.

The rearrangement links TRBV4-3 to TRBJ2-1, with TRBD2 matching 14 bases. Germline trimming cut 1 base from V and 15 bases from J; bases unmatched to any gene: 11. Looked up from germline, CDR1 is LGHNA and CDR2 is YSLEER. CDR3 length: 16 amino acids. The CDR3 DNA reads TGCGCCAGCAGCCAAGTTTTGGGTACCGGGACTAGCGGGAGGTTCTTC. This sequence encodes CASSQVLGTGTSGRFF.

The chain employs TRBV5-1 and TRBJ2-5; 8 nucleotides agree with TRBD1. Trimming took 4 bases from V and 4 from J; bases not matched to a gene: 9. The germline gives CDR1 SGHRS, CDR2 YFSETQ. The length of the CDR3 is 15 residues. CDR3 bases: TGCGCCAGCAGCCCTCCCGGGACAGGAGTAGAGACCCAGTACTTC. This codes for CASSPPGTGVETQYF.

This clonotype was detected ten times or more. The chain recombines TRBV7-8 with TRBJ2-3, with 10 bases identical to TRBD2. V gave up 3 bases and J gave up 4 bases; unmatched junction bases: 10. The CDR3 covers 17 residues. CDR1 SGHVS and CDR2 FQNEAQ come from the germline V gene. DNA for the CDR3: TGTGCCAGCAGCTTTAGAAGAGAGAGCGGGAGGGCAGATACGCAGTATTTT. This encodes CASSFRRESGRADTQYF.

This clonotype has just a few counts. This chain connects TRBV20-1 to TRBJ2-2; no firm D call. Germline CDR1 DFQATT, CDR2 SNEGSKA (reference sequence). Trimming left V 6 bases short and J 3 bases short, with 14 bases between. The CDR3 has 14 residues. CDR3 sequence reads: CSAVPVAYTGELFF. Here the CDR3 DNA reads TGCAGTGCCGTCCCTGTAGCATACACCGGGGAGCTGTTTTTT.

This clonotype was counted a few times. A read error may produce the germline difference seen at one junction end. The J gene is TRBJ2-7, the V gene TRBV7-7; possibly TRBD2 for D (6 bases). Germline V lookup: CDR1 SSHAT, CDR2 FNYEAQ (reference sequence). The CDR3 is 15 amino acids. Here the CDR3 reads CASSLAAGGDYEQYF. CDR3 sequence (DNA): TGTGCTAGCAGCTTAGCGGCAGGAGGGGACTACGAGCAGTACTTC.

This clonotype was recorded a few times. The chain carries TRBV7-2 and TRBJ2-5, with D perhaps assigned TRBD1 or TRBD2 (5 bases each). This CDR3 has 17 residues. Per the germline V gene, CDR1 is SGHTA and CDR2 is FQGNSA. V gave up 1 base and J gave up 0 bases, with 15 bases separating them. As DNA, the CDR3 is TGTGCCAGCAGCTTAGGGGGAGTGGGGGAGAACCAAGAGACCCAGTACTTC. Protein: CASSLGGVGENQETQYF.

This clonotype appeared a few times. The CDR3 DNA is TGTGCCAGCAGTTACTGGGGATACTACGAGCAGTACTTC. Protein: CASSYWGYYEQYF. J is TRBJ2-7 and V is TRBV6-2 or TRBV6-3; no definite D call. The CDR3 runs to 13 residues. Germline CDR1 is MNHEY and CDR2 is SVGEGT. The germline V and J ends were trimmed by 1 base and 3 bases, with 7 bases remaining between them.

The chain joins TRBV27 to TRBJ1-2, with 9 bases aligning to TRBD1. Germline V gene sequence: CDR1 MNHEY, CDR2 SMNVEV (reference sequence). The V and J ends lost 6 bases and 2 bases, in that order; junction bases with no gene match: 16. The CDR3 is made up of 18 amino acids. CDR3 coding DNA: TGTGCCAGCAGCCGAAACAGGGGGCCATTCTCTCCCAACTATGGCTACACCTTC. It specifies CASSRNRGPFSPNYGYTF.

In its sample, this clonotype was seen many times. CDR3 amino acids: CASSLWGDRGVHEQYF. The DNA for the CDR3 is TGTGCCAGCAGTTTATGGGGGGACAGGGGGGTCCACGAGCAGTACTTC. V usage is TRBV28 and J usage is TRBJ2-7; 11 bases align to TRBD1. Trimming took 0 bases from V and 5 from J; bases not matched to a gene: 6. The V gene's germline CDR1 is MDHEN and CDR2 SYDVKM. CDR3 length: 16 residues.

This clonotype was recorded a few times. DNA for the CDR3: TGTGCCAGCATGGGGAACACCGGGGAGCTGTTTTTT. This codes for CASMGNTGELFF. The chain has TRBV7-2 and TRBJ2-2; no definite D call. Germline CDR1 reads SGHTA; CDR2 reads FQGNSA. The CDR3 is made up of 12 amino acids. V shed 7 bases and J shed 1 base, with 4 bases lying between them.

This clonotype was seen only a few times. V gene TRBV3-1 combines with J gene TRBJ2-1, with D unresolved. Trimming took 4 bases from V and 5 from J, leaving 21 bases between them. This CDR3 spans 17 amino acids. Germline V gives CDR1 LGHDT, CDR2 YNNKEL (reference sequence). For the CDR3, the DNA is TGTGCCAGCAGCCCAACCCCCAAAACCGATTCTCACAATGAGCAGTTCTTC. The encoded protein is CASSPTPKTDSHNEQFF.

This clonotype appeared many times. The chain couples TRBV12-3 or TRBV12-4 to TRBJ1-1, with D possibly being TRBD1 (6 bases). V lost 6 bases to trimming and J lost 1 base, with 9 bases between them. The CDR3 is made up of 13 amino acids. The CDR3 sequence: CASSLTGNTEAFF. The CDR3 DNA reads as TGTGCCAGCAGCTTGACAGGGAACACTGAAGCTTTCTTT.

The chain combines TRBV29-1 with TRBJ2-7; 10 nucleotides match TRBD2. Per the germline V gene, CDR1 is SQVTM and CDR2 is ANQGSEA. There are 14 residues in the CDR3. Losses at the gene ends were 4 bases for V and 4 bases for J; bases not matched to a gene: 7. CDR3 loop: CSVARTSGNYEQYF. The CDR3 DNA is TGCAGCGTTGCCCGGACTAGCGGAAATTACGAGCAGTACTTC.

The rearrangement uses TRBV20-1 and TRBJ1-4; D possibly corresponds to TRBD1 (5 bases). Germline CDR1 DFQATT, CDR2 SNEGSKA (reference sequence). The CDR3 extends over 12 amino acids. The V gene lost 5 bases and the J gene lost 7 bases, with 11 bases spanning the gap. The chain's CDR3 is CSAGQGPEKLFF. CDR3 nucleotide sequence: TGCAGTGCTGGGCAGGGACCTGAAAAACTGTTTTTT.

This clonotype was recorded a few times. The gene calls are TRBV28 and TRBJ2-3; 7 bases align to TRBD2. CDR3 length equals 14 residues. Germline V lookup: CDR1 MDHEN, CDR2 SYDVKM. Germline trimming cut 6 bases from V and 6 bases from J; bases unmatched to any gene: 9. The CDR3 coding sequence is TGTGCCAGCAGCCCCGGGACTACTCTGGATACGCAGTATTTT. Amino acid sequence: CASSPGTTLDTQYF.

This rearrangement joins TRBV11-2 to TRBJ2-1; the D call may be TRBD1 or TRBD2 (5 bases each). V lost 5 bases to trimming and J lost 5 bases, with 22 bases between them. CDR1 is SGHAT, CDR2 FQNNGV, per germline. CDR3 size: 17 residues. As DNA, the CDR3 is TGTGCCAGCAGCCCGCTTCCACGGGACCACAACGACAATGAGCAGTTCTTC. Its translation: CASSPLPRDHNDNEQFF.

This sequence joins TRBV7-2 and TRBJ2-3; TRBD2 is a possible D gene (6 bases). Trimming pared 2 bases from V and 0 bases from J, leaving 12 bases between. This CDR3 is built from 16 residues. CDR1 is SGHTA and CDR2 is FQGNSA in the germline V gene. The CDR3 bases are TGTGCCAGCAGCTTAACAAGCGGGTATAGCACAGATACGCAGTATTTT. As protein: CASSLTSGYSTDTQYF.

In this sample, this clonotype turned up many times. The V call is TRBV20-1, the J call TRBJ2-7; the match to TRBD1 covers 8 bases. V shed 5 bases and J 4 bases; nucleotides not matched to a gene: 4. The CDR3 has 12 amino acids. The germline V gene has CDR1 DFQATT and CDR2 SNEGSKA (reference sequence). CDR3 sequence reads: CSARQGRYEQYF. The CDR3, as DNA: TGCAGTGCTCGACAGGGGAGGTACGAGCAGTACTTC.

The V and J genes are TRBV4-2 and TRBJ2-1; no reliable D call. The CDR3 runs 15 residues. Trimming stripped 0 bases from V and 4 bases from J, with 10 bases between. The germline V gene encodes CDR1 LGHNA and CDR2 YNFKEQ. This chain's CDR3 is CASSQERGPYNEQFF. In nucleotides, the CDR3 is TGTGCCAGCAGCCAAGAACGAGGACCATACAATGAGCAGTTCTTC.

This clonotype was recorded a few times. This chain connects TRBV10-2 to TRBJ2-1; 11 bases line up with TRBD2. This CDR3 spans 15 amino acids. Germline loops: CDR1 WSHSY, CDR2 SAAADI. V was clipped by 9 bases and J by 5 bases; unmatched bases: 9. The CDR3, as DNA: TGCGCCAGTCGACTAGCGGGAACACCCCACAATGAGCAGTTCTTC. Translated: CASRLAGTPHNEQFF.

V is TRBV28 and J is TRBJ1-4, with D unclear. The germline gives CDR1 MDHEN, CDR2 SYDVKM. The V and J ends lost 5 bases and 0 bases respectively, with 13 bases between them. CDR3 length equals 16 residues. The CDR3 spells CASSPRSSPTNEKLFF. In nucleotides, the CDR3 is TGTGCCAGCAGTCCTCGATCCAGTCCAACTAATGAAAAACTGTTTTTT.